The 8 T cell receptor beta chains in this list originate from one sample, sequenced in a study of TIL therapy for anti-PD-1-resistant metastatic lung cancer. Time point indicated: pre-treatment sample, taken before nivolumab and TIL therapy. The libraries were made with immunoSEQ v3. Here immunoSEQ multiplex PCR was the method, and the copy in TCRdb shows in-frame clones only, minus some. Of 50,000 to 70,000 clones detected, 69% appear once; the ten largest clones hold 6% to 7%. Sequencing was performed on blood, taken at baseline. These receptors were collected from a person aged 25 to 80 with non-small cell lung cancer.

This clone was found a few times. The CDR3 reads CAISDRRDRYEQYF. In DNA form, the CDR3 reads TGTGCCATCAGTGACAGGCGGGATAGATACGAGCAGTACTTC. J is TRBJ2-7 and V is TRBV10-3, with a tentative D call TRBD2 (6 bases). The germline V and J ends were trimmed by 3 bases and 4 bases, with 13 bases remaining between them. The CDR3 loop spans 14 amino acids. CDR1 is ENHRY, CDR2 SYGVKD, per germline.

V is TRBV7-9 and J is TRBJ2-5; D unclear. This CDR3 has 15 amino acids. Germline CDR1 reads SEHNR; CDR2 reads FQNEAQ (reference sequence). With 1 base removed from V and 2 bases from J, the gap between germline ends came to 11 bases. CDR3: CASSLGERLQETQYF. The CDR3 DNA is TGTGCCAGCAGCTTAGGCGAACGGCTTCAAGAGACCCAGTACTTC. The entire variable domain, with the rest obtained from reference TRBV7-9 and TRBJ2-5, is as follows: DTGVSQNPRHKITKRGQNVTFRCDPISEHNRLYWYRQTLGQGPEFLTYFQNEAQLEKSRLLSDRFSAERPKGSFSTLEIQRTEQGDSAMYLCASSLGERLQETQYFGPGTRLLVL.

The chain uses TRBV11-2 and TRBJ1-5, with TRBD1 matching over 7 bases. The V and J ends lost 3 bases and 5 bases, in that order; junction bases with no gene match: 7. CDR1 is SGHAT and CDR2 is FQNNGV in the germline V gene. This CDR3 contains 15 residues. This CDR3 is CASSFNTGADQPQHF. The DNA for the CDR3 is TGTGCCAGCAGCTTTAATACAGGGGCGGATCAGCCCCAGCATTTT.

This clone has just a few counts. The chain links TRBV10-3 to TRBJ1-6, with TRBD1 matching over 8 bases. Unmatched junction bases numbered 8, after V lost 1 base and J lost 9 bases. The CDR3 extends over 16 amino acids. Germline CDR1 ENHRY, CDR2 SYGVKD. CDR3 sequence: CAISELGTGEGSPLHF. CDR3 DNA: TGTGCCATCAGTGAGTTAGGGACAGGCGAAGGTTCACCCCTCCACTTT.

The rearrangement uses TRBV5-1 and TRBJ2-1; D may be TRBD2 (6 bases). CDR1 and CDR2 from the germline V gene are SGHRS and YFSETQ. The CDR3 runs to 13 residues. Trimming removed 6 bases from V and 8 bases from J, with 15 bases in between. This CDR3 is CASNGGDVDEQFF. The CDR3 region has the DNA TGCGCCAGCAACGGAGGGGATGTGGATGAGCAGTTCTTC.

The chain employs TRBV11-2 and TRBJ1-2, with 9 bases fitting TRBD1. The CDR3 runs to 15 residues. Germline CDR1 and CDR2: SGHAT and FQNNGV. V dropped 4 bases and J dropped 8; count of bases not matched to a gene: 11. The CDR3 DNA reads as TGTGCCAGCAGCTGGGGACAGGGTGCGGCGGGAGGCTACACCTTC. This encodes CASSWGQGAAGGYTF.

This chain connects TRBV30 to TRBJ2-3, with 11 bases that match TRBD1. Germline CDR1 GTSNPN, CDR2 SVGIG (reference sequence). The CDR3 totals 13 residues. J gave up 6 bases and V 5 bases, and 4 bases lay outside the gene matches. The CDR3 DNA sequence: TGTGCCTGGTTGGGACAGGGGGTTGATACGCAGTATTTT. Residues: CAWLGQGVDTQYF.

This chain connects TRBV5-1 to TRBJ1-6; 9 bases match TRBD1. With 0 bases clipped from V and 10 bases from J, the junction kept 2 bases outside the gene matches. CDR1 is SGHRS, CDR2 YFSETQ, per germline. This CDR3 spans 14 amino acids. CDR3 nucleotide sequence: TGCGCCAGCAGCTTGGGGACAGGGGAGTCACCCCTCCACTTT. Translating it yields CASSLGTGESPLHF.